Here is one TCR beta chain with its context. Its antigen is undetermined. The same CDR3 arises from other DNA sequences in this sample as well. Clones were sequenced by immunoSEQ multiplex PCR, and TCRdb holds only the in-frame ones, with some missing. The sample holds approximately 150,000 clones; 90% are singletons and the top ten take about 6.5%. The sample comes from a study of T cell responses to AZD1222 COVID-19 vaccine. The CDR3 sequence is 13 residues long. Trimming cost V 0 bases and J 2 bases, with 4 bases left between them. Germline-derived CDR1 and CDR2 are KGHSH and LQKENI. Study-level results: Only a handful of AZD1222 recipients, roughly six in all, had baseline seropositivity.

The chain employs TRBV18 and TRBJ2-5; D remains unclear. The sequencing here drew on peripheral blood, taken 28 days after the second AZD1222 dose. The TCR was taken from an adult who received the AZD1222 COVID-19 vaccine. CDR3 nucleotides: TGTGCCAGCTCACCACCTGGGCAAGAGACCCAGTACTTC. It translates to CASSPPGQETQYF.